The 15 T cell receptor beta chains presented below share a single source sample, sequenced in a study of control samples from healthy donors and cancer patients. The protocol was immunoSEQ multiplex PCR, while the TCRdb copy is restricted to in-frame clones and leaves out a portion. Among tens of thousands of clones listed, 90% to 96% were seen once. The specimen was blood. The receptor set was obtained from a woman aged 18-29 years in good health.

The chain recombines TRBV15 with TRBJ1-5, with TRBD1 matching 9 bases. This CDR3 contains 15 residues. V shed 3 bases and J 4 bases; nucleotides not matched to a gene: 4. CDR1 is LNHNV and CDR2 is YYDKDF in the germline V gene (reference sequence). The CDR3 DNA is TGTGCCACCAGCAGGCCGGACAGGGGAAATCAGCCCCAGCATTTT. Translated: CATSRPDRGNQPQHF.

CDR3 protein: CAISGVGATADTQYF. The DNA of the CDR3 is TGTGCCATCAGTGGGGTCGGAGCCACCGCAGATACGCAGTATTTT. The V gene is TRBV10-3, the J gene TRBJ2-3; D remains unclear. Trimming left V 4 bases short and J 4 bases short, with 15 bases between. The CDR3 covers 15 residues. Germline CDR1 and CDR2: ENHRY and SYGVKD.

The chain recombines TRBV15 with TRBJ1-2; 9 bases fit TRBD1. V lost 0 bases and J lost 3; bases outside the gene matches: 11. CDR3 length equals 18 residues. Germline V gene sequence: CDR1 LNHNV, CDR2 YYDKDF (reference sequence). CDR3 protein: CATSRETLTGGADYGYTF. CDR3 DNA sequence: TGTGCCACCAGCAGAGAAACCCTTACAGGGGGCGCGGACTATGGCTACACCTTC.

The J gene is TRBJ2-1, the V gene TRBV5-6; D unresolved. Germline V gene lookup returns CDR1 SGHDT and CDR2 YYEEEE. V shed 1 base and J shed 0 bases, with 8 bases lying between them. CDR3 length equals 15 residues. Here the CDR3 reads CASSLYPFSYNEQFF. Here the CDR3 DNA reads TGTGCCAGCAGCTTGTATCCGTTCTCCTACAATGAGCAGTTCTTC.

The V call is TRBV4-1, the J call TRBJ1-2, with a weak D call TRBD1 (5 bases). This CDR3 is built from 15 residues. CDR1 is MGHRA and CDR2 is YSYEKL in the germline V gene. Deletions cut 3 bases from V and 0 bases from J, with 11 bases between. CDR3 sequence: CASSQKTGPNYGYTF. DNA for the CDR3: TGCGCCAGCAGCCAGAAAACAGGCCCTAACTATGGCTACACCTTC.

This chain connects TRBV4-1 to TRBJ1-2; 9 bases line up with TRBD1. This CDR3 contains 15 residues. CDR1 and CDR2 (germline): MGHRA, YSYEKL. The V and J ends lost 2 bases and 4 bases, in that order; junction bases with no gene match: 5. The CDR3: CASSQISTGGYGYTF. The CDR3 coding sequence is TGCGCCAGCAGCCAAATCTCGACAGGGGGCTATGGCTACACCTTC.

The CDR3 bases are TGTGCCAGCAGCCTTCCTCCCCCTACTAGCGGGGGGAACAGGGACAATGAGCAGTTCTTC. It is translated as CASSLPPPTSGGNRDNEQFF. The chain recombines TRBV28 with TRBJ2-1, with 12 positions matching TRBD2. The junction had 20 bases not matched to a gene; V was cut back by 6 bases and J by 5 bases. This CDR3 spans 20 amino acids. The germline V gene has CDR1 MDHEN and CDR2 SYDVKM.

The chain carries TRBV6-5 and TRBJ1-5; D may be TRBD1 (6 bases). The CDR3 runs 14 residues. Trimming cost V 7 bases and J 5 bases, with 15 bases left between them. CDR1 is MNHEY, CDR2 SVGAGI, per germline. DNA of the CDR3: TGTGCCAGCATAGAGGGGGACTCCTATCAGCCCCAGCATTTT. Residues: CASIEGDSYQPQHF.

This chain uses TRBV7-9 with TRBJ2-5; 8 bases map to TRBD2. Trimming at V came to 2 bases and at J to 2 bases, leaving 7 bases not matched to a gene. The germline V gene encodes CDR1 SEHNR and CDR2 FQNEAQ (reference sequence). The CDR3 consists of 16 residues. CDR3 loop: CASSLRGGPNQETQYF. Here the CDR3 DNA reads TGTGCCAGCAGCTTACGCGGGGGGCCTAATCAAGAGACCCAGTACTTC.

The chain employs TRBV6-1 and TRBJ2-3; tentatively, D is TRBD2 (5 bases). Germline CDR1 is MNHNS and CDR2 is SASEGT. This CDR3 region has 14 residues. V was clipped by 2 bases and J by 3 bases, with 9 bases between them. CDR3 nucleotides: TGTGCCAGCAGTGAAATAGCGTCGACAGATACGCAGTATTTT. This sequence encodes CASSEIASTDTQYF.

The chain combines TRBV6-2 or TRBV6-3 with TRBJ2-5, with D tentatively TRBD2 (6 bases). V lost 0 bases and J lost 5, with 13 bases in between. CDR1 is MNHEY, CDR2 SVGEGT, per germline. The CDR3 has 15 amino acids. The CDR3 loop is CASSYSGTGVETQYF. CDR3 coding DNA: TGTGCCAGCAGTTACTCCGGGACTGGAGTGGAGACCCAGTACTTC.

This clone was recorded only once. The chain has TRBV19 and TRBJ1-1, with D perhaps matching TRBD1 (5 bases). The CDR3 totals 16 residues. Deletions cut 5 bases from V and 11 bases from J, with 27 bases between. Germline V gives CDR1 LNHDA, CDR2 SQIVND (reference sequence). CDR3 sequence reads: CASSSSFRDFRDGAFF. CDR3 in DNA: TGTGCCAGTAGTTCAAGCTTTAGGGACTTTCGAGACGGGGCTTTCTTT.

The gene calls are TRBV5-5 and TRBJ1-2, with D unclear. Trimming shortened V by 0 bases and J by 5 bases, and 8 bases separated the two germline ends. The CDR3 has 13 residues. In germline, CDR1 is SGHKS, CDR2 YYEKEE (reference sequence). In DNA form, the CDR3 reads TGTGCCAGCAGCTTGGTTTCAGGATATGGCTACACCTTC. Amino acids: CASSLVSGYGYTF. Complete variable domain (other parts from reference TRBV5-5 and TRBJ1-2): DAGVTQSPTHLIKTRGQQVTLRCSPISGHKSVSWYQQVLGQGPQFIFQYYEKEERGRGNFPDRFSARQFPNYSSELNVNALLLGDSALYLCASSLVSGYGYTFGSGTRLTVV.

The J gene is TRBJ2-2, the V gene TRBV7-8, with a tentative D call TRBD2 (7 bases). Germline V gives CDR1 SGHVS, CDR2 FQNEAQ. Trimming took 2 bases from V and 0 from J, leaving 10 bases between them. This CDR3 is 16 amino acids long. In nucleotides, the CDR3 is TGTGCCAGCAGCTTAAGGCGGGGGCCGAACACCGGGGAGCTGTTTTTT. It is translated as CASSLRRGPNTGELFF.

This clone was seen just once. V usage is TRBV28 and J usage is TRBJ1-2; a weak D match, TRBD1 (6 bases). Germline loops: CDR1 MDHEN, CDR2 SYDVKM. The CDR3 consists of 11 residues. Trimming shortened V by 6 bases and J by 8 bases, and 10 bases separated the two germline ends. The CDR3 reads CASRQGRGYTF. CDR3 DNA: TGTGCCAGCAGACAGGGTCGCGGCTACACCTTC.